These 5 T cell receptor beta chains share one sample of origin, sequenced in a study of shared clonotypes between healthy human individuals (dated by TCRdb to the early 2020s). The library was produced with the immunoSEQ multiplex PCR assay. TCRdb provides this immuneACCESS table in a form limited to in-frame rearrangements. Some clones are lacking; in checked studies, under half of them reflect an unresolved V gene, and why the rest are absent is not known. For this sample the table gives roughly 1,100,000 clones, of which approximately 70% were detected only once. The top ten constitute over 1.3% of the sample. Sample: memory CD4+ T cells sorted from blood. Taken with the paper, the label for cell subset or site translates to: CD45RA-negative fraction. The receptors shown here come from a man aged 18 to 35 in good health.

This sequence joins TRBV7-2 and TRBJ1-1, with 7 bases fitting TRBD1. V was pared by 3 bases and J by 0 bases, with 4 bases of the junction left unmatched. CDR3 length: 15 residues. CDR1 is SGHTA and CDR2 is FQGNSA in the germline V gene. The CDR3 protein is CASSLQTGMNTEAFF. The CDR3 DNA reads as TGTGCCAGCAGCTTGCAGACAGGGATGAACACTGAAGCTTTCTTT.

This clone was observed a single time. The chain uses TRBV11-2 and TRBJ2-1; 13 bases fit TRBD2. J was trimmed by 8 bases and V by 1 base; bases with no gene match: 11. Per the germline V gene, CDR1 is SGHAT and CDR2 is FQNNGV. The CDR3 is 18 amino acids. The CDR3 sequence: CASSLALLAGGPGDEQFF. The CDR3 DNA sequence: TGTGCCAGCAGCTTAGCTTTACTAGCGGGAGGGCCGGGGGATGAGCAGTTCTTC. The full variable domain, with the rest looked up from reference TRBV11-2 and TRBJ2-1, is EAGVAQSPRYKIIEKRQSVAFWCNPISGHATLYWYQQILGQGPKLLIQFQNNGVVDDSQLPKDRFSAERLKGVDSTLKIQPAKLEDSAVYLCASSLALLAGGPGDEQFFGPGTRLTVL.

In its sample, this clone was seen a few times. This sequence joins TRBV7-9 and TRBJ1-4, with unresolved D. CDR3 size: 13 residues. V lost 10 bases and J 4 bases, leaving 13 bases between the germline ends. Germline CDR1 reads SEHNR; CDR2 reads FQNEAQ (reference sequence). The CDR3 loop is CATGRSNNEKLFF. The CDR3 nucleotides read TGTGCCACCGGGCGCAGTAATAATGAAAAACTGTTTTTT.

This clone showed up just once. The chain couples TRBV7-2 to TRBJ2-3; no firm D call. This CDR3 is 15 amino acids long. Trimming pared 3 bases from V and 3 bases from J, leaving 13 bases between. Germline assignment: CDR1 SGHTA and CDR2 FQGNSA. CDR3 DNA: TGTGCCAGCAGCTTGGGGTCGGTAAGGACAGATACGCAGTATTTT. As protein: CASSLGSVRTDTQYF.

Turning to this clone: Distinct nucleotide sequences in the sample also encode this CDR3. The chain is built from TRBV15 and TRBJ1-5, with no clear D. CDR3 length equals 14 residues. From germline, CDR1 is LNHNV and CDR2 YYDKDF (reference sequence). V lost 0 bases to trimming and J lost 7 bases, with 10 bases between them. The CDR3 bases are TGTGCCACCAGCAGAGACCCTGCGGGCCAGCCCCAGCATTTT. Its protein is CATSRDPAGQPQHF. Full variable domain (outside the CDR3, taken from reference TRBV15 and TRBJ1-5): DAMVIQNPRYQVTQFGKPVTLSCSQTLNHNVMYWYQQKSSQAPKLLFHYYDKDFNNEADTPDNFQSRRPNTSFCFLDIRSPGLGDTAMYLCATSRDPAGQPQHFGDGTRLSIL.